Following are 20 T cell receptor beta chains from one sample sequenced in a study of patients and donors after allogeneic stem cell transplantation (TCRdb year 2020). Libraries came from RT-PCR. Sequencing relied on a NextSeq 550. TCRdb redid the processing of the public reads, applying fastp at Q25 and MiXCR, and retained in-frame beta chains. A single entry per CDR3 protein holds the most common genes and DNA from its merged rows. The sample includes roughly 940,000 distinct CDR3 sequences, with more than 15% observed a single time. The ten largest clones add up to around 6% of the sample. Material for sequencing was blood, either unsorted or a sorted T cell fraction (not recorded which). Receptors were obtained from a human donor who was either an allogeneic HSCT recipient or a stem cell or donor lymphocyte infusion donor (not recorded which). It is not recorded whose cells these are; they may come from a transplant donor.

This chain joins TRBV6-2 or TRBV6-3 and TRBJ1-5; 10 bases line up with TRBD1. The CDR3 has 16 residues. The V gene end was trimmed by 7 bases and the J gene end by 0 bases; junction bases not matched to a gene: 6. Germline loops: CDR1 MNHEY, CDR2 SVGEGT. This chain's CDR3 is CASIRQGARSNQPQHF. The CDR3 DNA is TGTGCCAGCATCAGACAGGGGGCTCGTAGCAATCAGCCCCAGCATTTT.

The chain employs TRBV4-1 and TRBJ2-1; 11 bases map to TRBD2. V shed 3 bases and J 7 bases; nucleotides not matched to a gene: 8. This CDR3 comprises 16 residues. Germline V lookup: CDR1 MGHRA, CDR2 YSYEKL. The CDR3 loop reads CASSQDSGGAGNEQFF. DNA for the CDR3: TGCGCCAGCAGCCAGGATAGCGGGGGGGCTGGGAATGAGCAGTTCTTC.

This clonotype has a count of ten or more. This chain links TRBV20-1 with TRBJ2-1; 11 positions agree with TRBD2. Germline CDR1 and CDR2: DFQATT and SNEGSKA (reference sequence). This CDR3 comprises 14 residues. Trimming removed 6 bases from V and 9 bases from J; junction bases left unmatched: 10. This chain's CDR3 is CSASTSGEVREQFF. The CDR3 DNA reads as TGCAGTGCGTCGACTAGCGGGGAGGTCCGTGAGCAGTTCTTC.

This clonotype turned up a few times. The chain employs TRBV12-3 or TRBV12-4 and TRBJ1-2; 9 bases are shared with TRBD1. Trimming at V came to 5 bases and at J to 7 bases, leaving 8 bases not matched to a gene. There are 14 residues in the CDR3. CDR3 region: CASSHPGQGFGYTF. The CDR3 DNA reads TGTGCCAGCAGTCACCCGGGACAGGGATTTGGCTACACCTTC.

This clonotype showed up just a few times. The chain is built from TRBV20-1 and TRBJ1-3; D gene uncertain. The CDR3 has 13 residues. The V end was cut by 1 base, the J end by 0 bases, with 4 bases between. Per germline, CDR1 DFQATT and CDR2 SNEGSKA (reference sequence). The CDR3 nucleotides are TGCAGTGCTAGAGGGATCTCTGGAAACACCATATATTTT. This translates into CSARGISGNTIYF.

The V and J genes are TRBV6-1 and TRBJ2-3; 12 bases line up with TRBD2. CDR1 and CDR2 from the germline V gene are MNHNS and SASEGT. Trimming removed 5 bases from V and 3 bases from J; junction bases left unmatched: 6. This CDR3 has 16 residues. The DNA of the CDR3 is TGTGCCAGCAGTCCCTCCACTAGCGGGAGGACAGATACGCAGTATTTT. Residues: CASSPSTSGRTDTQYF.

The rearrangement uses TRBV5-1 and TRBJ1-2; D is possibly TRBD1 (5 bases). The CDR3 spans 14 residues. CDR1 SGHRS and CDR2 YFSETQ come from the germline V gene. Trimming removed 0 bases at V and 8 bases at J, with 14 bases between. The CDR3 nucleotides read TGCGCCAGCAGCTTGGGGCAGGGTGGAGCCGGCTACACCTTC. Protein product: CASSLGQGGAGYTF.

This clonotype came up a few times. The chain links TRBV3-1 to TRBJ1-1; no firm D call. The V end was cut by 1 base, the J end by 1 base, with 13 bases between. Germline V gene lookup returns CDR1 LGHDT and CDR2 YNNKEL (reference sequence). The CDR3 has 16 residues. CDR3 bases: TGTGCCAGCAGCCAAGTGGGCAGTGGGTGGAACACTGAAGCTTTCTTT. Its translation is CASSQVGSGWNTEAFF.

The CDR3 sequence is CASSLRQEVKNIQYF. The CDR3 DNA reads as TGTGCCAGCAGCCTCCGACAGGAGGTCAAAAACATTCAGTACTTC. This sequence joins TRBV11-2 and TRBJ2-4, with D possibly matching TRBD1 (6 bases). CDR1 is SGHAT, CDR2 FQNNGV, per germline. Trimming took off 5 bases at V and 3 bases at J, with 14 bases between the two ends. This CDR3 has 15 residues.

The chain links TRBV12-5 to TRBJ1-5; no firm D call. Trimming pared 3 bases from V and 3 bases from J, leaving 3 bases between. CDR1 is LGHNT and CDR2 is FRNRAP in the germline V gene. CDR3 size: 12 residues. The CDR3 reads CASGFDNQPQHF. The CDR3 DNA sequence: TGTGCTAGTGGTTTTGACAATCAGCCCCAGCATTTT.

This sequence joins TRBV20-1 and TRBJ2-7, with 7 bases identical to TRBD1. Germline assignment: CDR1 DFQATT and CDR2 SNEGSKA (reference sequence). The CDR3 covers 15 residues. Unmatched junction bases numbered 10, after V lost 0 bases and J lost 5 bases. CDR3 amino acids: CSARDPRQGGDEQYF. The CDR3 coding sequence is TGCAGTGCTAGAGATCCTCGACAGGGCGGAGACGAGCAGTACTTC.

Only a few counts were recorded for this clonotype. The V gene is TRBV5-1, the J gene TRBJ1-5; 12 bases agree with TRBD1. After removal of 4 bases from V and 7 bases from J, the junction contained 3 bases not matched to a gene. Germline-derived CDR1 and CDR2 are SGHRS and YFSETQ. CDR3 length: 14 amino acids. CDR3 in amino acids: CASSTGTGGQPQHF. The CDR3 DNA reads as TGCGCCAGCAGCACTGGGACAGGGGGCCAGCCCCAGCATTTT.

The rearrangement links TRBV20-1 to TRBJ2-7, with 12 positions matching TRBD2. Germline CDR1 is DFQATT and CDR2 is SNEGSKA (reference sequence). The length of the CDR3 is 16 residues. After removal of 3 bases from V and 2 bases from J, the junction contained 8 bases not matched to a gene. The CDR3 protein is CSASGLAGGPTYEQYF. The CDR3 DNA follows: TGCAGTGCTAGTGGCCTAGCGGGGGGGCCGACCTACGAGCAGTACTTC.

This chain links TRBV20-1 with TRBJ1-6; 9 bases fit TRBD1. The V gene's germline CDR1 is DFQATT and CDR2 SNEGSKA (reference sequence). This CDR3 region has 12 residues. In DNA, the CDR3 is TGCAGCGCTGGGACAGGGCAGAGACCCCTCCACTTT. Translation: CSAGTGQRPLHF.

This clonotype was seen a handful of times. V gene TRBV30 combines with J gene TRBJ1-5; unclear D gene. Germline V gene sequence: CDR1 GTSNPN, CDR2 SVGIG (reference sequence). This CDR3 is 13 amino acids long. The V gene lost 0 bases and the J gene lost 7 bases, with 10 bases spanning the gap. The DNA for the CDR3 is TGTGCCTGGAGTGTACAACGGGTACAGCCCCAGCATTTT. It specifies CAWSVQRVQPQHF.

This chain links TRBV7-2 with TRBJ1-4; D is undetermined. Deletions cut 6 bases from V and 0 bases from J, with 11 bases between. The CDR3 has 15 residues. The germline V gene encodes CDR1 SGHTA and CDR2 FQGNSA. In DNA form, the CDR3 reads TGTGCCAGCAGACCCGACGGAGCAACTAATGAAAAACTGTTTTTT. This encodes CASRPDGATNEKLFF.

This clonotype was counted only a few times. The V gene is TRBV12-3 or TRBV12-4, the J gene TRBJ2-7; D call uncertain. Deletions cut 5 bases from V and 0 bases from J, with 14 bases between. The CDR3 is made up of 15 amino acids. For the CDR3, the DNA is TGTGCCAGCAGTCCCTTTACGGAGAGCTCCTACGAGCAGTACTTC. Protein product: CASSPFTESSYEQYF.

This chain connects TRBV6-5 to TRBJ1-6, with D unclear. CDR3 size: 16 residues. In germline, CDR1 is MNHEY, CDR2 SVGAGI. Trimming pared 2 bases from V and 0 bases from J, leaving 8 bases between. DNA for the CDR3: TGTGCCAGCAGTTACGCGCGGAGCTCCTATAATTCACCCCTCCACTTT. It codes for CASSYARSSYNSPLHF.

This clonotype was seen ten or more times. The chain employs TRBV12-3 or TRBV12-4 and TRBJ1-4, with D tentatively TRBD1 (6 bases). V was clipped by 5 bases and J by 6 bases, with 10 bases between them. This CDR3 comprises 13 residues. The CDR3 here is CASSAGGHEKLFF. The DNA of the CDR3 is TGTGCCAGCAGTGCGGGGGGGCATGAAAAACTGTTTTTT.

The V and J genes are TRBV4-1 and TRBJ1-1; no clear D gene. Germline values: CDR1 MGHRA, CDR2 YSYEKL. The length of the CDR3 is 15 residues. V was shortened by 1 base and J by 0 bases, with 9 bases between the two germline ends. CDR3 loop: CASSQGLIMNTEAFF. For the CDR3, the DNA is TGCGCCAGCAGCCAAGGTTTGATTATGAACACTGAAGCTTTCTTT.